This T cell receptor (beta chain) was obtained from a study of T cell responses to AZD1222 COVID-19 vaccine. Broader study findings: Just 6 or 7 people given AZD1222 tested seropositive at baseline. Spike-specific TCR breadth and depth went up after people got two AZD1222 doses.

As to this clone: Its antigen is unidentified.

J was trimmed by 5 bases and V by 1 base; bases with no gene match: 8. Germline loops: CDR1 LGHNA, CDR2 YNFKEQ. The CDR3 runs to 16 residues. Sequencing used immunoSEQ multiplex PCR; TCRdb keeps in-frame clones, though not all of them. The sample lists some 150,000 clones; approximately 91% were seen once. The chain couples TRBV4-2 to TRBJ2-5; 9 bases line up with TRBD1. Material: peripheral blood, obtained 28 days after the second AZD1222 dose. The sequence was obtained from an adult who received the AZD1222 COVID-19 vaccine. The CDR3 sequence is CASSQAPGQGGETQYF. CDR3 DNA: TGTGCCAGCAGCCAAGCTCCGGGACAGGGTGGGGAGACCCAGTACTTC.